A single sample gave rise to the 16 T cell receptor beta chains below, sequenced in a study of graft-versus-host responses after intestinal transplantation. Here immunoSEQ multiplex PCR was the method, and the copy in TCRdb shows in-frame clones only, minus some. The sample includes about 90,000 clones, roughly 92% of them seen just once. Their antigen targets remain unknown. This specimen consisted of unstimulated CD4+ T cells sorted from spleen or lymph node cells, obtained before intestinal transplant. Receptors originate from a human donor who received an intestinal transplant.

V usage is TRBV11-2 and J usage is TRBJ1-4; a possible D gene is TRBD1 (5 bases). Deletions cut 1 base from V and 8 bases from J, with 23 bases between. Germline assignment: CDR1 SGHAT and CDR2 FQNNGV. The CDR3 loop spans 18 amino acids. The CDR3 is CASSLGRGRSPRREKLFF. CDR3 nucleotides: TGTGCCAGCAGCTTAGGGAGGGGACGATCCCCCCGAAGGGAAAAACTGTTTTTT.

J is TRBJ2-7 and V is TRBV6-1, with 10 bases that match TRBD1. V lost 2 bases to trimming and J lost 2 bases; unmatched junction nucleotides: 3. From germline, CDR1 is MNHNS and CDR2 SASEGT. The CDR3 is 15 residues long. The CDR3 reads CASSERTGGPYEQYF. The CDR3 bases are TGTGCCAGCAGTGAAAGGACAGGGGGTCCCTACGAGCAGTACTTC.

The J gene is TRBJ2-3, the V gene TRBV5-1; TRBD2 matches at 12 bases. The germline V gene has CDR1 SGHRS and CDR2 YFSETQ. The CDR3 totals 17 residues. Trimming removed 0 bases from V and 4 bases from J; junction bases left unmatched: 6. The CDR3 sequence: CASSLVQTSGSADTQYF. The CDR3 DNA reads TGCGCCAGCAGCTTGGTCCAGACTAGCGGGAGTGCAGATACGCAGTATTTT.

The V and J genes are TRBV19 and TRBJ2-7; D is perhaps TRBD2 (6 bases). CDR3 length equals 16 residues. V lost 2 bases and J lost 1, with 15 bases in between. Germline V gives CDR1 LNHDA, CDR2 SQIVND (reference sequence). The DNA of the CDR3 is TGTGCCAGTAGTATATCGGGCGGGAAGGGTTCCTACGAGCAGTACTTC. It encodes CASSISGGKGSYEQYF.

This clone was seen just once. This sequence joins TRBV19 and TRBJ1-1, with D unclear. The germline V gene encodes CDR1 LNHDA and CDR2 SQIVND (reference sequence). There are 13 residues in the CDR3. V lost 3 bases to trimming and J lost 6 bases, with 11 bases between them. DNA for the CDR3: TGTGCCAGTAGTATCGATATACAGTCTGAAGCTTTCTTT. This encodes CASSIDIQSEAFF.

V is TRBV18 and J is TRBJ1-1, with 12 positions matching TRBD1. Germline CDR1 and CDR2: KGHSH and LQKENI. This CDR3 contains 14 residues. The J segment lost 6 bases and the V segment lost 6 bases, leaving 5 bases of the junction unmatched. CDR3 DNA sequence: TGTGCCAGCTCCCCGGGACAGGGGGCGGCTGAAGCTTTCTTT. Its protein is CASSPGQGAAEAFF. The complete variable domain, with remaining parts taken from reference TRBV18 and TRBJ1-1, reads NAGVMQNPRHLVRRRGQEARLRCSPMKGHSHVYWYRQLPEEGLKFMVYLQKENIIDESGMPKERFSAEFPKEGPSILRIQQVVRGDSAAYFCASSPGQGAAEAFFGQGTRLTVV.

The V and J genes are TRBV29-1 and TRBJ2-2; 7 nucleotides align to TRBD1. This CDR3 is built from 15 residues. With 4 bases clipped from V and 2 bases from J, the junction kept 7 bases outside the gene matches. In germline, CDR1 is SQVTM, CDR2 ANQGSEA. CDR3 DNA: TGCAGCGTTGTCCCGGGACAGTCAAACACCGGGGAGCTGTTTTTT. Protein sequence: CSVVPGQSNTGELFF.

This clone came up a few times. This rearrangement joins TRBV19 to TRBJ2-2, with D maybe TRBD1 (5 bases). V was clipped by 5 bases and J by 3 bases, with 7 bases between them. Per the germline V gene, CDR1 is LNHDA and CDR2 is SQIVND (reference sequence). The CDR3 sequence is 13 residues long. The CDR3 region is CASSARDTGELFF. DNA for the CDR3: TGTGCCAGTAGTGCCAGGGACACCGGGGAGCTGTTTTTT.

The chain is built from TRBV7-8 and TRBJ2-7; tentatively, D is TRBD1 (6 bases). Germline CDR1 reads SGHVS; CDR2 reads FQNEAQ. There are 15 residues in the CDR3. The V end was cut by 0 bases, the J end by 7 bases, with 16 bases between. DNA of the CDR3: TGTGCCAGCAGCTTAGCAGGGTGGGGACATGCGGAGCAGTACTTC. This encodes CASSLAGWGHAEQYF. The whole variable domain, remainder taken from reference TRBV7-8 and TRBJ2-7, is GAGVSQSPRYKVAKRGQDVALRCDPISGHVSLFWYQQALGQGPEFLTYFQNEAQLDKSGLPSDRFFAERPEGSVSTLKIQRTQQEDSAVYLCASSLAGWGHAEQYFGPGTRLTVT.

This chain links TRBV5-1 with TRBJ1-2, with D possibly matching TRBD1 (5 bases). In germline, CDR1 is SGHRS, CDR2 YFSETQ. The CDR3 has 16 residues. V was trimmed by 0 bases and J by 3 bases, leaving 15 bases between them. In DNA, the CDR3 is TGCGCCAGCAGCTTGGATACAGGCCGCTGGGACTATGGCTACACCTTC. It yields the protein CASSLDTGRWDYGYTF.

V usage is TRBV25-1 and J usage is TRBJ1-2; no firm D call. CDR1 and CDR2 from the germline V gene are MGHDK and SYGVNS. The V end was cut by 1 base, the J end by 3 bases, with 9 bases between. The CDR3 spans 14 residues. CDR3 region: CASSEFELHYGYTF. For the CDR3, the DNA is TGTGCCAGCAGTGAATTTGAGTTACACTATGGCTACACCTTC.

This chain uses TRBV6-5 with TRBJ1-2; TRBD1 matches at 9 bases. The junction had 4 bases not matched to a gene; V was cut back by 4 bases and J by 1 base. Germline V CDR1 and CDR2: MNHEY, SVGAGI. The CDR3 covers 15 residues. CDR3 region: CASSSETGGNYGYTF. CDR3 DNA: TGTGCCAGCAGTTCCGAGACAGGGGGTAACTATGGCTACACCTTC.

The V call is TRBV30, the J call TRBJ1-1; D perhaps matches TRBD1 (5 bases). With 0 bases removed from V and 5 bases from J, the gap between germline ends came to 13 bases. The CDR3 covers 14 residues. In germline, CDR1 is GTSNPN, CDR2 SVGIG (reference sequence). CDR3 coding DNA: TGTGCCTGGAGTGTAGACAGCGAGGGGACTGAAGCTTTCTTT. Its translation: CAWSVDSEGTEAFF.

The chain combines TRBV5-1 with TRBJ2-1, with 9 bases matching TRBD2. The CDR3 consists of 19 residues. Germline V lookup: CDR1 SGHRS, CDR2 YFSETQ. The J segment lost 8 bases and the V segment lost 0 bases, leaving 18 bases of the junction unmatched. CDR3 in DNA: TGCGCCAGCAGCTTGGTGGGCAGGGGAGGTAGCGGGAGAATCTATGAGCAGTTCTTC. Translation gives CASSLVGRGGSGRIYEQFF.

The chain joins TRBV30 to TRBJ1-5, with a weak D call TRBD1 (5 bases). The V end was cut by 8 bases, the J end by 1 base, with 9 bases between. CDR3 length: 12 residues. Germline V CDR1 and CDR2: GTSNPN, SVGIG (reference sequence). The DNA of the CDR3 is TGTGCCGCACAGGACAGCAATCAGCCCCAGCATTTT. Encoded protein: CAAQDSNQPQHF.

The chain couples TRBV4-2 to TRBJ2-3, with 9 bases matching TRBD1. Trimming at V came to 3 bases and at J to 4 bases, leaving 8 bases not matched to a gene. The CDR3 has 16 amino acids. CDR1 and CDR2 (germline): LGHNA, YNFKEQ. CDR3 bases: TGTGCCAGCAGCCACCTCACAGGGGGCGAGGCAGATACGCAGTATTTT. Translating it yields CASSHLTGGEADTQYF.